Listed below are T cell receptor beta chains from one sample, sequenced in a study of blood T cell repertoires in COVID-19. Clones were read by immunoSEQ multiplex PCR, and TCRdb kept only the in-frame ones, dropping some. The repertoire holds 90,000 to 110,000 clones, with less than 85% as singletons. The specimen was peripheral blood. Receptors were obtained from a woman in her sixties or seventies with acute or convalescent COVID-19. CDR3s leave out the opening cysteine and the closing phenylalanine or tryptophan. The order of the fields is D gene, V gene, J gene, CDR3 protein. The D gene is left open where the match is weak.

d_gene: -; v_gene: TRBV19; j_gene: TRBJ1-2; CDR3aa: ASSIRANYGYT
d_gene: TRBD1; v_gene: TRBV27; j_gene: TRBJ2-7; CDR3aa: ASSVGQANYEQY
d_gene: -; v_gene: TRBV19; j_gene: TRBJ2-5; CDR3aa: ASSSPFAGKKGETQY
d_gene: TRBD1; v_gene: TRBV24-1; j_gene: TRBJ2-1; CDR3aa: ATSEDRVGGEQF
d_gene: -; v_gene: TRBV6-1; j_gene: TRBJ1-2; CDR3aa: ASSEGGLGGYT
d_gene: TRBD2; v_gene: TRBV5-8; j_gene: TRBJ2-2; CDR3aa: ASSFSGTSGTGELF
d_gene: TRBD1; v_gene: TRBV27; j_gene: TRBJ1-5; CDR3aa: ASSSIGTAISNQPQH
d_gene: TRBD1; v_gene: TRBV28; j_gene: TRBJ1-1; CDR3aa: ASSFPYPPQQGGNTEAF
d_gene: -; v_gene: TRBV15; j_gene: TRBJ1-4; CDR3aa: ATSREGQFNEKLF
d_gene: -; v_gene: TRBV18; j_gene: TRBJ1-2; CDR3aa: ASSPSAGGGYT
d_gene: -; v_gene: TRBV6-5; j_gene: TRBJ1-3; CDR3aa: ASSTYSRSGNTIY
d_gene: -; v_gene: TRBV27; j_gene: TRBJ1-2; CDR3aa: ASSLTPNRQAYGYT
d_gene: -; v_gene: TRBV9; j_gene: TRBJ1-2; CDR3aa: ASSVGGGNNYGYT
d_gene: -; v_gene: TRBV29-1; j_gene: TRBJ2-5; CDR3aa: SVQGGLLQETQY
d_gene: TRBD2; v_gene: TRBV28; j_gene: TRBJ2-2; CDR3aa: ASSLSGGDSGELF
d_gene: -; v_gene: TRBV28; j_gene: TRBJ2-1; CDR3aa: ASQGYGSYNEQF
d_gene: -; v_gene: TRBV27; j_gene: TRBJ1-5; CDR3aa: ASSLSGANQPQH
d_gene: TRBD2; v_gene: TRBV5-1; j_gene: TRBJ2-1; CDR3aa: ASSFSGSGFEQF
d_gene: -; v_gene: TRBV2; j_gene: TRBJ2-5; CDR3aa: ASSENTRETQY
d_gene: -; v_gene: TRBV6-5; j_gene: TRBJ1-5; CDR3aa: ASSWSRDSNQPQH
d_gene: -; v_gene: TRBV4-1; j_gene: TRBJ1-6; CDR3aa: ASSQQGTFSPLH
d_gene: -; v_gene: TRBV7-2; j_gene: TRBJ1-5; CDR3aa: ASSLPSLGEQPQH
d_gene: -; v_gene: TRBV29-1; j_gene: TRBJ2-3; CDR3aa: SVGEGVGTQY
d_gene: TRBD1; v_gene: TRBV19; j_gene: TRBJ2-1; CDR3aa: ASSMEQGTYNEQF
d_gene: TRBD2; v_gene: TRBV6-2/TRBV6-3; j_gene: TRBJ2-4; CDR3aa: ASSQLALAKNIQY
d_gene: TRBD1; v_gene: TRBV28; j_gene: TRBJ1-5; CDR3aa: ASRNRGQYSNQPQH
d_gene: -; v_gene: TRBV5-1; j_gene: TRBJ1-4; CDR3aa: ASSHGATNEKLF
d_gene: TRBD1; v_gene: TRBV6-6; j_gene: TRBJ1-1; CDR3aa: ASSDGQGAAF
d_gene: TRBD1; v_gene: TRBV2; j_gene: TRBJ1-2; CDR3aa: ASRARDRTESRTYGYT
d_gene: TRBD2; v_gene: TRBV7-8; j_gene: TRBJ2-1; CDR3aa: ASSFLQLAVQNNEQF
d_gene: -; v_gene: TRBV9; j_gene: TRBJ1-1; CDR3aa: ASSVVAATEAF
d_gene: TRBD1; v_gene: TRBV10-3; j_gene: TRBJ1-2; CDR3aa: AISQTGDYGYT
d_gene: -; v_gene: TRBV7-8; j_gene: TRBJ2-7; CDR3aa: ASSLEVGVGLPGRRY
d_gene: TRBD1; v_gene: TRBV11-2; j_gene: TRBJ1-2; CDR3aa: ASSSGTGNYGYT
d_gene: TRBD1; v_gene: TRBV3-1/TRBV3-2; j_gene: TRBJ2-3; CDR3aa: ASSPGQVSTDTQY
d_gene: -; v_gene: TRBV10-3; j_gene: TRBJ2-3; CDR3aa: AISESRGGNTADTQY
d_gene: -; v_gene: TRBV4-3; j_gene: TRBJ2-6; CDR3aa: ASSPTGRKPGANVLT
d_gene: -; v_gene: TRBV5-5; j_gene: TRBJ1-2; CDR3aa: ASSAGVVSGYT
d_gene: -; v_gene: TRBV4-1; j_gene: TRBJ2-2; CDR3aa: ASSQLNMVANTGELF
d_gene: TRBD2; v_gene: TRBV29-1; j_gene: TRBJ2-1; CDR3aa: SDGTSGRAFNEQF
d_gene: TRBD1; v_gene: TRBV5-1; j_gene: TRBJ1-5; CDR3aa: ASSHTGERNQPQH
d_gene: -; v_gene: TRBV12-3/TRBV12-4; j_gene: TRBJ1-1; CDR3aa: ASRDPGLEAF
d_gene: TRBD1; v_gene: TRBV5-1; j_gene: TRBJ1-4; CDR3aa: ASKGTGGLEKLF
d_gene: -; v_gene: TRBV28; j_gene: TRBJ1-3; CDR3aa: ASSLQGTGNTIY
d_gene: -; v_gene: TRBV10-3; j_gene: TRBJ2-1; CDR3aa: AISEGAGHYNEQF
d_gene: -; v_gene: TRBV18; j_gene: TRBJ2-7; CDR3aa: ASSITGIPYEQY
d_gene: TRBD1; v_gene: TRBV19; j_gene: TRBJ2-2; CDR3aa: ASSLGQGIGGELF
d_gene: TRBD2; v_gene: TRBV28; j_gene: TRBJ2-7; CDR3aa: ASSFYYGGSQRYEQY
d_gene: -; v_gene: TRBV19; j_gene: TRBJ2-3; CDR3aa: ASSIDPTDTQY
d_gene: TRBD1; v_gene: TRBV5-1; j_gene: TRBJ1-4; CDR3aa: ASSQRGQGTEKLF
d_gene: -; v_gene: TRBV9; j_gene: TRBJ2-7; CDR3aa: ASSVGMDTYEQY
d_gene: TRBD1; v_gene: TRBV9; j_gene: TRBJ2-5; CDR3aa: ASSVGTGGTQETQY
d_gene: -; v_gene: TRBV6-5; j_gene: TRBJ1-1; CDR3aa: ASSYLQGNTEAF
d_gene: TRBD2; v_gene: TRBV28; j_gene: TRBJ2-1; CDR3aa: ASSNLSGRFYNEQF
d_gene: -; v_gene: TRBV3-1/TRBV3-2; j_gene: TRBJ2-3; CDR3aa: ASSQGLASTDTQY
d_gene: TRBD1; v_gene: TRBV29-1; j_gene: TRBJ1-1; CDR3aa: SVDRGGTEAF
d_gene: -; v_gene: TRBV5-1; j_gene: TRBJ2-2; CDR3aa: ASKVNREAGELF
d_gene: -; v_gene: TRBV19; j_gene: TRBJ1-2; CDR3aa: ATRQAANYGYT
d_gene: -; v_gene: TRBV11-2; j_gene: TRBJ1-4; CDR3aa: ASSLGAGGEKLF